This T cell receptor beta chain appears in the sequencing data of a study of blood T cells in healthy people across ages (dated by TCRdb to 2013 to 2016). General notes on the study: In model experiments, template switching captured roughly one uniquely barcoded TCR beta cDNA molecule for every two T cells. The study measured age-related changes in TCR beta repertoire diversity using deep sequencing normalized with unique cDNA molecular identifiers. Using the same blood draw, the study looked at two additional independent replicas of 1 million unique cDNA reads for two donors, one aged 18 to 29 and the other aged 80 or older. Donors were grouped into four age groups: young (average roughly 17 years), middle-aged (39), aged (around 62) and long-lived (around 80). Results the study describes overall, beyond this receptor: Compared with the aged group, the long-lived group had more naive CD4+ T cells, fewer expanded clones and increased TCR diversity, a pattern suggesting age selection. Because the CMV infection status of the donors was unknown, age-related changes in expanded clonotypes may potentially have been confounded. Observed TCR beta diversity per million T cells fell roughly linearly with age, and a significant reduction was already apparent by age roughly 40. Total diversity estimates from one million sequenced T cells were considered lower bounds and underestimates. Bulk unsorted PBMC profiling prevented conclusive comparison of naive and antigen-experienced compartments. A strong correlation was found between observed TCR beta diversity and the percentage of naive T cells measured by flow cytometry.

The cysteine opens and the phenylalanine closes a CDR3 of 15 amino acids. CDR3 DNA is the only sequence kept; it has 45 bases, read in frame from the first base. For CDR1 and CDR2, the germline V gene (reference sequence) lists GTSNPN and SVGIG. V lost 3 bases and J lost 5 bases, and the count of bases not matched to a germline gene is 11. Library preparation used 5' RACE. Sequencing was carried out with an Illumina HiSeq 2500. A second PCR of roughly 6 to 11 cycles was run with a J-beta primer mix and a sample-barcoded 5' primer. A unique molecular identifier was introduced onto each TCR beta cDNA molecule by a template-switch 5' adaptor carrying 12 random nucleotides. At least 2.5 million CDR3-containing paired-end reads were obtained from each sample. First-strand cDNA synthesis was performed from all RNA using the Mint cDNA synthesis kit, with priming by a TRBC-specific oligonucleotide. After uracil-DNA glycosylase treatment, a first 18-cycle PCR used universal primers M1SS and BC2_uni_R on all cDNA. The published analysis was carried out like this. Normalization of each sample was performed by random selection of 1 million high-quality reads, each carrying a distinct molecular identifier. Instead of being binned into consensus sequences, reads that shared molecular identifiers were thrown out. MiTCR, with a Q25 quality threshold and the strictest error-elimination algorithm, was used for CDR3 identification, clonotype clustering and error correction. Lower-bound total TCR beta diversity was estimated with a nonparametric unseen species model using Euler transformation. TCRdb reprocessing: public reads trimmed at Q25 with fastp, clones called with MiXCR, in-frame beta chains kept. Each CDR3 protein gets just one entry, which takes the most common genes and DNA from the rows behind it. Clone size and V and J calls follow TCRdb, not the original study. The sample table shows about 780,000 distinct CDR3 sequences, and roughly 26% are seen once. Jointly, the top ten make up roughly 3.1% of the sample.

This clonotype showed up just a few times. The antigen it binds to is not known. Base qualities are not provided; no much larger clone lies one nucleotide away. The donors were 40 or so Caucasian individuals from Russia, aged 6 to 90 years, who were systemically healthy. Around 10 milliliters of peripheral blood were collected from each donor into EDTA-treated Vacutainer tubes. PBMCs were isolated by Ficoll-Paque density-gradient centrifugation, with at least 6 million obtained per sample. Trizol reagent was used to extract total RNA from the PBMCs, yielding at least 6 micrograms per sample. For every donor, flow cytometry on a PBMC aliquot measured the percentage of naive CD45RAhigh/CD27high T cells. The data were also submitted as part of a second study, on T cells of mothers and their children. Drawing on the second study: Donors were nine systemically healthy Caucasian individuals: three mothers and their six children. cDNA synthesis used all of the extracted RNA, with roughly 1.5 ug of RNA in each 15 ul reaction. Sample barcodes and 2-4 random nucleotides were added via the M1S primer in the second PCR. More than 8 million TCR beta CDR3 reads were obtained from each mother, and several million reads were obtained from each child. In both related and unrelated pairs, thymic selection shapes the output of TCR recombination in a similar way, with inherited differences having only a minor effect. Normalized repertoire overlap in related mother-child pairs was always slightly higher than in unrelated mother-child pairs, but the difference was never significant. No persistent microchimeric T cell clones were detected, at a sensitivity of roughly 96 clones per million clonotypes. Deep NGS was used in the study to compare the TCR beta repertoires of mothers and children and to look for features that separate related mother-child pairs from unrelated individuals. The mean age was 40 +/- 4 years for the mothers and about 12 +/- 4 years for the children. Libraries were sequenced on Illumina HiSeq 2000 with 100+100 nt paired-end reads after adapter ligation with NEBNext reagents. To avoid cross-contamination, the mother libraries and the child libraries were prepared a month apart and sequenced in separate runs. Each donor had between roughly 450,000 and 2,100,000 distinct TCR beta clonotypes identified. Naive TCR beta clonotypes were estimated from low-frequency clonotypes matched to each donor's FACS-determined naive share, without sorting.

The rearrangement combines TRBV30 with TRBJ2-5; TRBD1 fits 8 bases in the junction. The sequence came from a boy aged 5-17 years in good health. The material sequenced was blood. The DNA reads TGTGCCTGGAGAATCCCGACAGGGGTTGGCGAGACCCAGTACTTC. It specifies CAWRIPTGVGETQYF.